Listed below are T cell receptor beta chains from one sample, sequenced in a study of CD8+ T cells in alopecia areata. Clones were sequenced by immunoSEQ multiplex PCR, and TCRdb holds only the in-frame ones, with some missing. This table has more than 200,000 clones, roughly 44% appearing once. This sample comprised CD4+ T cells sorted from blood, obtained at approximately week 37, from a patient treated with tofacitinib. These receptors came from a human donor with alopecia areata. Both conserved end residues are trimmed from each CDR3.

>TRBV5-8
ASSLGQGHYNEQF
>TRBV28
ASRYSGRSSYEQY
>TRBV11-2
ASSFGTWGANEQF
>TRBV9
ASSVVGTSGNNEQF
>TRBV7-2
ASSLMAGMTGELF
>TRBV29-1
SATRPSGRAWEQF
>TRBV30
AWIQDRGYYGYT
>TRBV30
AWSDGENSPLH
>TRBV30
AWSVGGRGNEQF
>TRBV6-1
ASSDPFGDTQY
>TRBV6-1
ASSALGNTEAF
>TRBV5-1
ASRPRGDPRHGYT
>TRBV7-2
ASSLATTGVRSTGELF
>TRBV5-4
ASSPRTSGHSYNEQF
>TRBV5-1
ASSSRDTDTQY
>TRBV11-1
ASRKTDTQY
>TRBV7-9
ASSSNRAQVEQY
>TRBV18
ASSPRAEVIEQY
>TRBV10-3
AISADRVNTEAF
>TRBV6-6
ATRRGTGTPYEQY
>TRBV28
ASSRSDTQY
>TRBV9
ASSVAADPYEQY